These T cell receptor beta chains were read from a single sample in a study of blood T cell repertoires in COVID-19. The method was immunoSEQ multiplex PCR; TCRdb's version includes in-frame clones alone and lacks a portion of them. In the table there are roughly 130,000 clones, approximately 83% of which are singletons. Sequences were obtained from peripheral blood. The source of these receptors is a woman aged 70-85 years with acute or convalescent COVID-19. CDR3s include the opening cysteine and the closing phenylalanine or tryptophan. A D gene is named only where the DNA matches it firmly. Expanded clones get a size class; other rows say once, few or many, or leave the size out.

clone size	V gene	J gene	D gene	CDR3 protein
-	TRBV20-1	TRBJ2-2	TRBD2	CSASRSSGARGGELFF
-	TRBV6-5	TRBJ1-5	TRBD1	CASSSADRGNQPQHF
-	TRBV2	TRBJ1-2	TRBD1	CARRTGVNYGYTF
-	TRBV30	TRBJ2-3	-	CAWRRTASTDTQYF
few	TRBV9	TRBJ1-1	TRBD1	CASSATGGNTEAFF
-	TRBV7-2	TRBJ2-1	TRBD1	CASSLVSDRANEQFF
-	TRBV9	TRBJ2-7	TRBD1	CASSSGTGVNEQYF
-	TRBV5-1	TRBJ2-2	-	CASAIQGGGTGELFF
once	TRBV10-1	TRBJ2-2	-	CASSPVLPTGELFF
few	TRBV7-2	TRBJ2-3	TRBD2	CASSALAGGHDTQYF
-	TRBV5-1	TRBJ1-3	TRBD1	CASSLGGTGSGNTIYF
-	TRBV11-1	TRBJ2-3	TRBD1	CASSLRQGSVDTQYF
-	TRBV5-1	TRBJ2-5	TRBD2	CASSLAGTSAPETQYF
-	TRBV18	TRBJ1-1	-	CASSSGQGIIGVEAFF
-	TRBV5-1	TRBJ1-1	-	CAARAGDNTEAFF
-	TRBV7-9	TRBJ1-3	TRBD1	CASSLAPQGGNTIYF
-	TRBV12-3/TRBV12-4	TRBJ1-5	-	CASSPRVDQPQHF
-	TRBV5-5	TRBJ1-1	-	CASSESPTVNTEAFF
-	TRBV5-4	TRBJ2-3	TRBD2	CASSWTPPAGGTDTQYF
-	TRBV4-3	TRBJ2-2	-	CASSQVGGQGGELFF
-	TRBV6-5	TRBJ1-2	TRBD1	CASSPGQLSYGGYTF
-	TRBV10-3	TRBJ2-6	-	CAISESLGRGANVLTF
once	TRBV10-3	TRBJ2-3	-	CAISESEGTQYF
-	TRBV10-3	TRBJ1-3	-	CAINNRDSGNTIYF
-	TRBV4-1	TRBJ1-4	-	CASSRPSEKLFF
-	TRBV7-9	TRBJ2-3	TRBD2	CASSLTAGGPFRTDTQYF
-	TRBV30	TRBJ1-5	-	CAWATGNQPQHF
-	TRBV30	TRBJ1-1	-	CAWSRSGNTEAFF
-	TRBV6-2/TRBV6-3	TRBJ1-5	-	CASSYGFGGGGNQPQHF
-	TRBV5-1	TRBJ1-2	-	CASSHGQIDNYGYTF
few	TRBV6-2/TRBV6-3	TRBJ1-5	-	CASSYGQYYSNQPQHF
-	TRBV10-3	TRBJ1-1	-	CAISETQGNTEAFF
once	TRBV4-2	TRBJ1-1	-	CASSPSGHPNTEAFF
once	TRBV6-2/TRBV6-3	TRBJ2-5	TRBD2	CASSGLAGKQETQYF
-	TRBV4-3	TRBJ1-6	-	CASSQDSQGLYPLHF
-	TRBV7-8	TRBJ2-7	-	CASSLGTASYEQYF
-	TRBV5-1	TRBJ2-5	-	CASSWTVQETQYF
-	TRBV3-1/TRBV3-2	TRBJ2-5	-	CASSQDSETQYF
-	TRBV18	TRBJ2-1	TRBD2	CASSPPGRGGLGNEQFF
-	TRBV11-3	TRBJ2-5	TRBD2	CASSLSGVETQYF
-	TRBV30	TRBJ1-2	TRBD1	CAWSVGQDLYGYTF
-	TRBV7-9	TRBJ1-2	-	CASSLGGGGYGYTF
-	TRBV7-2	TRBJ2-3	TRBD2	CASSPLAGGPSDTQYF
-	TRBV11-2	TRBJ1-3	-	CASSLDRVDRNTIYF
-	TRBV20-1	TRBJ2-4	-	CSAKQENIQYF
-	TRBV3-1/TRBV3-2	TRBJ1-6	-	CASSQDARVGNSPLHF
-	TRBV7-9	TRBJ2-2	TRBD1	CASSRGQEDTGELFF
-	TRBV6-6	TRBJ2-5	TRBD1	CAAGTGVSETQYF
-	TRBV11-2	TRBJ1-1	-	CASSPGFVNTEAFF
-	TRBV3-1/TRBV3-2	TRBJ1-1	TRBD1	CASSQDRQGAFGTEAFF
once	TRBV7-2	TRBJ1-2	-	CASSLGDYGYTF
few	TRBV3-1/TRBV3-2	TRBJ1-1	-	CASTETGNTEAFF
-	TRBV4-1	TRBJ2-1	-	CASSQDHSRYHNEQFF
once	TRBV5-4	TRBJ1-3	-	CASRPNDGNSGNTIYF
-	TRBV11-2	TRBJ1-6	-	CASSFGSGSPLHF
-	TRBV3-1/TRBV3-2	TRBJ1-1	-	CASSQGRWSLNTEAFF
few	TRBV7-8	TRBJ1-1	-	CASSSDWTPGTEAFF
once	TRBV6-5	TRBJ1-1	TRBD1	CASRGQGAGDTEAFF
-	TRBV18	TRBJ1-1	-	CASSLDRGTTEAFF
-	TRBV5-6	TRBJ2-5	TRBD2	CASSLAAGRKTQYF